The sequence of this T cell receptor beta chain was determined in a study of blood T cell repertoires in COVID-19. The germline V gene encodes CDR1 KGHSH and CDR2 LQKENI. The CDR3 is 15 residues long. Trimming removed 1 base from V and 1 base from J, with 10 bases in between. TCRdb keeps only in-frame clones here, not all; method: immunoSEQ multiplex PCR. The sample contains 110,000 to 150,000 clones, 75% to 90% of which appear only once. The origin of this receptor is a woman aged 55-75 years with active COVID-19. The sample comprised peripheral blood. J is TRBJ1-1 and V is TRBV18, with D possibly TRBD1 on 5 matching bases. The CDR3 sequence: CASSPRGQGNTEAFF. The CDR3 DNA follows: TGTGCCAGCTCACCACGTGGCCAGGGGAACACTGAAGCTTTCTTT. Drawing the rest from reference TRBV18 and TRBJ1-1, the complete variable domain is NAGVMQNPRHLVRRRGQEARLRCSPMKGHSHVYWYRQLPEEGLKFMVYLQKENIIDESGMPKERFSAEFPKEGPSILRIQQVVRGDSAAYFCASSPRGQGNTEAFFGQGTRLTVV.